These 2 T cell receptor beta chains were sequenced from one sample in a study of cytomegalovirus exposure and HLA in healthy donors. Both 60 Vbeta primers and 13 Jbeta primers went into the PCR. Data came from immunoSEQ multiplex PCR; TCRdb stores just in-frame clones and leaves some out. This sample has over 150,000 clones; 60% to 85% occur once, and the top ten carry under 3%. Input material: PBMCs. These receptor sequences come from a woman aged 45-60 years in good health and CMV-seropositive.

The chain has TRBV6-6 and TRBJ2-4; the match to TRBD1 covers 10 bases. CDR3 length: 16 amino acids. Germline values: CDR1 MNHNY, CDR2 SVGAGI (reference sequence). Germline trimming cut 5 bases from V and 4 bases from J; bases unmatched to any gene: 8. CDR3 sequence: CASSPGQGSWKNIQYF. DNA of the CDR3: TGTGCCAGCAGTCCGGGACAGGGGTCTTGGAAAAACATTCAGTACTTC.

This rearrangement joins TRBV2 to TRBJ1-5; D call uncertain. Germline V gene sequence: CDR1 SNHLY, CDR2 FYNNEI. The V and J ends lost 7 bases and 0 bases respectively, with 10 bases between them. The CDR3 is 14 residues long. CDR3 amino acids: CASTSTNSNQPQHF. For the CDR3, the DNA is TGTGCCAGCACGAGTACTAATAGCAATCAGCCCCAGCATTTT.